This TCR beta chain was found in a study of CD8 T cells in Susac syndrome. Study-wide background: Among the Susac syndrome patients sequenced, six had active disease and eight or nine were in remission.

V lost 4 bases and J lost 7; bases outside the gene matches: 11. The germline gives CDR1 SGDLS, CDR2 YYNGEE. CDR3 length: 16 residues. After extraction with the RNeasy kit, about 0.5 to 1 ug of the RNA was reverse transcribed using random hexamers. An immunoSEQ multiplex PCR amplified TCR beta CDR3 over 54 Vbeta and 13 Jbeta. TCRdb recomputed calls from the immunoSEQ multiplex PCR reads with MiXCR, one row per CDR3 protein. The repertoire holds roughly 200,000 distinct CDR3 sequences, with 85% to 95% as singletons. This rearrangement joins TRBV9 to TRBJ2-2; 9 nucleotides line up with TRBD1. The specimen sequenced was CD4+ T cells from PBMCs. The TCR originated in a human donor with Susac syndrome. The DNA for the CDR3 is TGTGCCAGCAGCTCGCAACCGGGACAGGGAAGCGGGGAGCTGTTTTTT. This sequence encodes CASSSQPGQGSGELFF.